This entry lists 18 T cell receptor beta chains sequenced from one sample in a study of early T cells in non-severe SARS-CoV-2 infection. Using its own MiXCR run on the 5' RACE reads, TCRdb lists one record per CDR3 protein. Of approximately 45,000 distinct CDR3 sequences in the sample, 11% were seen once. Input material: whole blood. The origin of the receptors is an adult who was a healthcare worker with PCR-confirmed SARS-CoV-2 infection or an uninfected control (not recorded which).

V and J are TRBV2 and TRBJ1-4; unclear D gene. This CDR3 spans 13 amino acids. The V end lost 4 bases, the J end lost 5 bases, and 8 bases lay between the germline ends. In germline, CDR1 is SNHLY, CDR2 FYNNEI. The chain's CDR3 is CASSVSRNEKLFF. CDR3 bases: TGTGCCAGCAGTGTATCCAGGAATGAAAAACTGTTTTTT.

The chain links TRBV6-5 to TRBJ1-1; tentative D call: TRBD1 (5 bases). Germline V lookup: CDR1 MNHEY, CDR2 SVGAGI. The length of the CDR3 is 16 residues. V lost 0 bases and J lost 2, with 13 bases in between. This chain's CDR3 is CASSYSRVVDNTEAFF. CDR3 coding DNA: TGTGCCAGCAGTTACTCCAGGGTGGTAGATAACACTGAAGCTTTCTTT.

This clonotype was found many times. V gene TRBV29-1 combines with J gene TRBJ2-3, with D unresolved. This CDR3 contains 14 residues. The V gene's germline CDR1 is SQVTM and CDR2 ANQGSEA. V was cut by 3 bases and J by 4 bases, with 14 bases left in between. CDR3 nucleotide sequence: TGCAGCGTTGATAAAGAGCACAGTGCAGATACGCAGTATTTT. It encodes CSVDKEHSADTQYF.

This clonotype was picked up many times. This sequence joins TRBV5-1 and TRBJ2-3; no clear D gene. V was pared by 4 bases and J by 3 bases, with 12 bases between. Germline-derived CDR1 and CDR2 are SGHRS and YFSETQ. This CDR3 is built from 14 residues. The CDR3 DNA follows: TGCGCCAGCAGCCAGTCTAGTAGGACAGATACGCAGTATTTT. Amino acid sequence: CASSQSSRTDTQYF.

The rearrangement joins TRBV11-3 to TRBJ2-3; a possible D gene is TRBD2 (6 bases). V was cut by 5 bases and J by 9 bases, with 15 bases left in between. CDR3 length: 13 amino acids. Germline V gene lookup returns CDR1 SGHNT and CDR2 YENEEA. CDR3 amino acids: CASSRGEIGTQYF. CDR3 DNA sequence: TGTGCCAGCAGCCGCGGGGAGATTGGCACGCAGTATTTT. The complete variable domain, with remaining parts taken from reference TRBV11-3 and TRBJ2-3, reads EAGVVQSPRYKIIEKKQPVAFWCNPISGHNTLYWYLQNLGQGPELLIRYENEEAVDDSQLPKDRFSAERLKGVDSTLKIQPAELGDSAVYLCASSRGEIGTQYFGPGTRLTVL.

The V call is TRBV11-2, the J call TRBJ1-6; 8 bases align to TRBD1. Trimming removed 2 bases from V and 9 bases from J; junction bases left unmatched: 3. Germline lookup yields CDR1 SGHAT and CDR2 FQNNGV. This CDR3 spans 14 amino acids. As DNA, the CDR3 is TGTGCCAGCAGCTTACGACAGGGGAGTTCACCCCTCCACTTT. This gives the protein CASSLRQGSSPLHF.

This sequence joins TRBV7-2 and TRBJ2-2; a weak D match, TRBD2 (7 bases). Germline loops: CDR1 SGHTA, CDR2 FQGNSA. Trimming left V 2 bases short and J 4 bases short, with 11 bases between. The CDR3 length is 15 residues. CDR3 nucleotides: TGTGCCAGCAGCTTAATAGGGGGGGCCACCGGGGAGCTGTTTTTT. Protein product: CASSLIGGATGELFF. The whole variable domain, filled in from reference TRBV7-2 and TRBJ2-2, reads GAGVSQSPSNKVTEKGKDVELRCDPISGHTALYWYRQSLGQGLEFLIYFQGNSAPDKSGLPSDRFSAERTGGSVSTLTIQRTQQEDSAVYLCASSLIGGATGELFFGEGSRLTVL.

CDR3 DNA: TGTGCCACCAGTGATTTGCATGGGACCCCTAATGAGCAGTTCTTC. This encodes CATSDLHGTPNEQFF. The chain is built from TRBV24-1 and TRBJ2-1; possibly TRBD1 or TRBD2 for D (5 bases each). The CDR3 runs to 15 residues. Germline values: CDR1 KGHDR, CDR2 SFDVKD. The V end lost 0 bases, the J end lost 7 bases, and 12 bases lay between the germline ends.

The CDR3 sequence: CASSLAGGPPRNEQFF. The CDR3 bases are TGTGCCAGCAGCTTAGCGGGGGGACCTCCTCGCAATGAGCAGTTCTTC. J is TRBJ2-1 and V is TRBV7-9; TRBD2 is a possible D gene (6 bases). Germline-derived CDR1 and CDR2 are SEHNR and FQNEAQ (reference sequence). The CDR3 contains 16 residues. Trimming pared 0 bases from V and 6 bases from J, leaving 15 bases between.

CDR3 region: CASSFGTGMGEKLFF. DNA of the CDR3: TGTGCCAGCAGCTTCGGGACAGGGATGGGGGAAAAACTGTTTTTT. The J gene is TRBJ1-4, the V gene TRBV11-2, with 9 bases matching TRBD1. This CDR3 has 15 amino acids. Trimming removed 3 bases from V and 8 bases from J; junction bases left unmatched: 7. CDR1 is SGHAT, CDR2 FQNNGV, per germline. Filled out from reference TRBV11-2 and TRBJ1-4, the complete variable domain reads EAGVAQSPRYKIIEKRQSVAFWCNPISGHATLYWYQQILGQGPKLLIQFQNNGVVDDSQLPKDRFSAERLKGVDSTLKIQPAKLEDSAVYLCASSFGTGMGEKLFFGSGTQLSVL.

There are many counts of this clonotype. The chain combines TRBV29-1 with TRBJ1-4; tentative D call: TRBD1 (5 bases). The CDR3 is 12 residues long. Trimming left V 4 bases short and J 4 bases short, with 7 bases between. Germline CDR1 reads SQVTM; CDR2 reads ANQGSEA. The CDR3 here is CSVVGGNEKLFF. CDR3 DNA: TGCAGCGTTGTGGGGGGTAATGAAAAACTGTTTTTT. Complete variable domain (other parts from reference TRBV29-1 and TRBJ1-4): SAVISQKPSRDICQRGTSLTIQCQVDSQVTMMFWYRQQPGQSLTLIATANQGSEATYESGFVIDKFPISRPNLTFSTLTVSNMSPEDSSIYLCSVVGGNEKLFFGSGTQLSVL.

This sequence joins TRBV12-3 or TRBV12-4 and TRBJ2-1; D is perhaps TRBD1 or TRBD2 (5 bases each). The CDR3 extends over 15 amino acids. Trimming removed 4 bases at V and 1 base at J, with 11 bases between. CDR3 region: CASSSGPPSYNEQFF. As DNA, the CDR3 is TGTGCCAGCAGTTCGGGACCCCCATCCTACAATGAGCAGTTCTTC.

This clonotype was seen a handful of times. The V and J genes are TRBV10-1 and TRBJ2-3; TRBD2 matches at 9 bases. Germline CDR1 is WNHNN and CDR2 is SYGVQD (reference sequence). The CDR3 runs 13 residues. With 8 bases clipped from V and 6 bases from J, the junction kept 6 bases outside the gene matches. The CDR3 DNA is TGCGCCAGCGGCGGGGGGGCCTCGGATACGCAGTATTTT. This sequence encodes CASGGGASDTQYF.

The J gene is TRBJ1-2, the V gene TRBV19; D is undetermined. This CDR3 is built from 16 residues. V was trimmed by 3 bases and J by 0 bases, leaving 14 bases between them. Germline CDR1 LNHDA, CDR2 SQIVND (reference sequence). CDR3 residues: CASSIDSSVANYGYTF. Here the CDR3 DNA reads TGTGCCAGTAGTATTGACTCCTCCGTAGCTAACTATGGCTACACCTTC.

The CDR3: CASSPTASGNTIYF. CDR3 in DNA: TGCGCCAGCAGCCCTACAGCGTCTGGAAACACCATATATTTT. The chain is built from TRBV5-1 and TRBJ1-3; no clear D gene. The CDR3 has 14 amino acids. V shed 4 bases and J shed 1 base, with 9 bases lying between them. The germline V gene has CDR1 SGHRS and CDR2 YFSETQ. The complete variable domain, with remaining parts taken from reference TRBV5-1 and TRBJ1-3, reads KAGVTQTPRYLIKTRGQQVTLSCSPISGHRSVSWYQQTPGQGLQFLFEYFSETQRNKGNFPGRFSGRQFSNSRSEMNVSTLELGDSALYLCASSPTASGNTIYFGEGSWLTVV.

This clonotype was seen only a few times. CDR3 sequence reads: CSAIGHGPSQPQHF. CDR3 in DNA: TGCAGTGCTATAGGTCACGGTCCATCTCAGCCCCAGCATTTT. The chain employs TRBV20-1 and TRBJ1-5; no firm D call. The CDR3 consists of 14 residues. V dropped 4 bases and J dropped 6 bases, with 16 bases sitting between them. Germline V lookup: CDR1 DFQATT, CDR2 SNEGSKA (reference sequence).

The chain uses TRBV2 and TRBJ2-7; D is uncertain. Deletions cut 1 base from V and 0 bases from J, with 7 bases between. The CDR3 sequence is 14 residues long. Germline CDR1 reads SNHLY; CDR2 reads FYNNEI. The CDR3 DNA sequence: TGTGCCAGCAGTGAAGTCCACGGCTCCTACGAGCAGTACTTC. Encoded protein: CASSEVHGSYEQYF.

Note on this clonotype: A much larger clone sits a single nucleotide away, making a read error possible. The rearrangement uses TRBV18 and TRBJ2-5; tentatively, D is TRBD1 (6 bases). Trimming left V 8 bases short and J 5 bases short, with 18 bases between. The germline CDR1 and CDR2 sequences are KGHSH and LQKENI. CDR3 size: 14 residues. The CDR3 loop reads CASTSSARGETQYF. As DNA, the CDR3 is TGTGCCAGCACGTCATCGGCAAGGGGGGAGACCCAGTACTTC. The whole variable domain, filled in from reference TRBV18 and TRBJ2-5, reads NAGVMQNPRHLVRRRGQEARLRCSPMKGHSHVYWYRQLPEEGLKFMVYLQKENIIDESGMPKERFSAEFPKEGPSILRIQQVVRGDSAAYFCASTSSARGETQYFGPGTRLLVL.